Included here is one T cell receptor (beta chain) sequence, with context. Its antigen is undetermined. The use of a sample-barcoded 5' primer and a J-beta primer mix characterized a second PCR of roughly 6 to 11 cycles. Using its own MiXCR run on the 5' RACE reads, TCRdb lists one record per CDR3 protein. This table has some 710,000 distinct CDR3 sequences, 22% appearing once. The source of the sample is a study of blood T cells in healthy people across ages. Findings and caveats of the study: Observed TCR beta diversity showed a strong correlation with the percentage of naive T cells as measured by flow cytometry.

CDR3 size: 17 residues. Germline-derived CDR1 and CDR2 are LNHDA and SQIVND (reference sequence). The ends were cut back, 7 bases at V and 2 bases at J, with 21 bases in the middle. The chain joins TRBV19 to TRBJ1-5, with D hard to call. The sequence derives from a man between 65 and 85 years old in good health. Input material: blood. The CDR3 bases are TGTGCCAGTATACCCCGTCTTCAAGGTGAGCGCAATCAGCCCCAGCATTTT. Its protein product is CASIPRLQGERNQPQHF.